This T cell receptor beta chain comes out of a study of shared clonotypes between healthy human individuals. Sequencing was at deep level. Repertoires were generated with immunoSEQ multiplex PCR, while TCRdb's copy carries only in-frame clones and drops some. The sample records 600,000 to 750,000 clones, 72% being singletons. This clone was detected once. The CDR3 contains 14 residues. Trimming pared 6 bases from V and 8 bases from J, leaving 16 bases between. From germline, CDR1 is SNHLY and CDR2 FYNNEI. The receptor's source is a woman aged 25 to 39 in good health. The material sequenced was memory CD4+ T cells sorted from blood. Specified subset: CD45RA-negative fraction. This chain joins TRBV2 and TRBJ1-4, with D possibly TRBD1 on 5 matching bases. CDR3 protein: CASRTGGRGEKLFF. CDR3 DNA: TGTGCCAGCAGAACGGGCGGACGGGGGGAAAAACTGTTTTTT.